This T cell receptor (beta chain) was found in a study of T cell repertoires in cytomegalovirus infection. As for the study in general: Selection of CMV epitopes for the study included recently identified HLA-C-restricted and well-studied HLA-B-restricted ones. Findings of the study overall: Accumulated public TCR beta family frequency recognized individuals carrying CMV together with the relevant HLA. In two of eight donors, the top clonotype was HLA-C-restricted CMV-specific.

In regard to this clonotype: The antigen is not known.

TCRdb reprocessed the reads via MiXCR and lists one record per CDR3 protein. The sample carries approximately 910,000 distinct CDR3 sequences, approximately 30% recorded once. This specimen consisted of cultured CD8+ T cells from PBMCs, obtained from culture after CMV antigen stimulation. This receptor was obtained from a human donor in good health (CMV status not recorded). Some clones in this sample may be carry-over from other donors' samples.

As DNA, the CDR3 is TGTGCCAGCAGTCATACAGGGGGCTGGGACTACGAGCAGTACTTC. Protein sequence: CASSHTGGWDYEQYF. The chain is built from TRBV7-9 and TRBJ2-7; 9 bases fit TRBD1. Germline CDR1 and CDR2: SEHNR and FQNEAQ (reference sequence). The junction had 9 bases not matched to a gene; V was cut back by 6 bases and J by 3 bases. This CDR3 is built from 15 residues.